The sequence of this T cell receptor beta chain was determined in a study of cytomegalovirus exposure and HLA in healthy donors. General study results and limits: Earlier analysis looked at TCR beta V segments, and most were productive about 87% or about 30% of the time. The authors listed some 150 TCR beta chains as cytomegalovirus-associated.

The PCR contained 60 Vbeta and 13 Jbeta primers. In the authors' methods: Later analysis identified tens of millions of unique TCR beta chains, 9 million to 13 million shared. Data came from immunoSEQ multiplex PCR; TCRdb stores just in-frame clones and leaves some out. V and J calls and clone size follow that table, whereas D and trimming were derived from the DNA. This sample has about 120,000 clones, with 82% found just once. Turning to this clone: Antigen: not known.

The CDR3 is 14 amino acids. V lost 3 bases and J 9 bases, leaving 12 bases between the germline ends. The germline CDR1 and CDR2 sequences are MNHEY and SVGAGI. The receptor's source is a woman between 18 and 30 years old in good health and CMV-seronegative. The chain couples TRBV6-5 to TRBJ1-6; weak D call: TRBD1 (6 bases). The sequencing input was PBMCs. The CDR3, as DNA: TGTGCCAGCAGTTATGTTGCAGGGGTTTCACCCCTCCACTTT. It codes for CASSYVAGVSPLHF.